The subject of this entry is one T cell receptor (beta chain). This CDR3 is 16 amino acids long. The ends lost 3 bases at V and 6 bases at J; junction bases unmatched: 11. This specimen comes from a study of early T cells in non-severe SARS-CoV-2 infection. TCRdb independently ran MiXCR on the 5' RACE reads; one entry per CDR3 protein. The table records about 110,000 distinct CDR3 sequences, around an eighth of them present only once. The TCR originated in an adult who was a healthcare worker with PCR-confirmed SARS-CoV-2 infection or an uninfected control (not recorded which). The sample comprised whole blood. V gene TRBV12-3 or TRBV12-4 combines with J gene TRBJ2-1; the match to TRBD2 covers 7 bases. CDR3 in DNA: TGTGCCAGCAGTTTGAAGAAAGTAGCGGGCATCAATGAGCAGTTCTTC. Protein: CASSLKKVAGINEQFF.